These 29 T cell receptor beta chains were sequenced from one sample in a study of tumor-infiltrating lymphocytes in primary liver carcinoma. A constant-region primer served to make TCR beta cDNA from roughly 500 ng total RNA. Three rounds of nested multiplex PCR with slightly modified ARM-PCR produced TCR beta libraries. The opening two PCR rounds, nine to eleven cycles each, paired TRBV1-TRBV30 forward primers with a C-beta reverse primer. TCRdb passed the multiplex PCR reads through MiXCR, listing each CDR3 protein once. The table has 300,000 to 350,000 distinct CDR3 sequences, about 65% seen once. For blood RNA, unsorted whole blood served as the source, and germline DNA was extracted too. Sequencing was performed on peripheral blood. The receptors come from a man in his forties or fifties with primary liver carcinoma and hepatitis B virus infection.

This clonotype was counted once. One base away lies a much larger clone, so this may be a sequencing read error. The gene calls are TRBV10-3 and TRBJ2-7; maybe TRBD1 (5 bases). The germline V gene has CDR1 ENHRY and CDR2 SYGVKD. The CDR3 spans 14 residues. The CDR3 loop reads CGITPGSSSYEQYF. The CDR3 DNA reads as TGTGGCATCACCCCAGGGTCGAGCTCCTACGAGCAGTACTTC.

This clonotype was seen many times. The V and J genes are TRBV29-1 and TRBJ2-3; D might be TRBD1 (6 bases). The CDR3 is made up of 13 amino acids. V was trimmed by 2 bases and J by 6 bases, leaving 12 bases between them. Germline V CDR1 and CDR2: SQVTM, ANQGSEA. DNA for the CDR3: TGCAGCGTTGAATCTGGGGGCTACGATACGCAGTATTTT. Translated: CSVESGGYDTQYF.

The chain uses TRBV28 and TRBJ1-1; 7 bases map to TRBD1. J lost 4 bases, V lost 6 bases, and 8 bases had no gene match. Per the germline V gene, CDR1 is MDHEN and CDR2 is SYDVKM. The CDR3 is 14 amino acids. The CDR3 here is CASRGLTGPTEAFF. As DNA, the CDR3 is TGTGCCAGCAGAGGACTGACAGGGCCCACTGAAGCTTTCTTT.

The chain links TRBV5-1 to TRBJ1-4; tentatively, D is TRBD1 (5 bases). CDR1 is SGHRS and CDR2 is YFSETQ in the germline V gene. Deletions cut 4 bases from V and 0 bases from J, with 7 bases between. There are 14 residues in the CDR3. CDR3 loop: CASSIQATNEKLFF. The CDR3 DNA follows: TGCGCCAGCAGCATACAGGCAACTAATGAAAAACTGTTTTTT. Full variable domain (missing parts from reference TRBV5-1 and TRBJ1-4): KAGVTQTPRYLIKTRGQQVTLSCSPISGHRSVSWYQQTPGQGLQFLFEYFSETQRNKGNFPGRFSGRQFSNSRSEMNVSTLELGDSALYLCASSIQATNEKLFFGSGTQLSVL.

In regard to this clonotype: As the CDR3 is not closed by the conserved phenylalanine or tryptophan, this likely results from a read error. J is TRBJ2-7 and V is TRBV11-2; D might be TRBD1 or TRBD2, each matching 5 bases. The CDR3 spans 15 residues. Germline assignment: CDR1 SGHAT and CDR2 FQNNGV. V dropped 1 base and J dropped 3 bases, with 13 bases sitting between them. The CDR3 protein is CASSLGRGRIYEQYS. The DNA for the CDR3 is TGTGCCAGCAGCTTAGGAAGGGGACGAATCTACGAGCAGTACTCC.

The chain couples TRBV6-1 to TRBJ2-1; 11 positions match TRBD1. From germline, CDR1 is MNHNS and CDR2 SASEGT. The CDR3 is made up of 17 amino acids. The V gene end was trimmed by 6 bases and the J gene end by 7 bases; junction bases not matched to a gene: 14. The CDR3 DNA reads TGTGCCAGCAGACAACAACCGGGACAGGGGGGCCTGAATGAGCAGTTCTTC. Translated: CASRQQPGQGGLNEQFF.

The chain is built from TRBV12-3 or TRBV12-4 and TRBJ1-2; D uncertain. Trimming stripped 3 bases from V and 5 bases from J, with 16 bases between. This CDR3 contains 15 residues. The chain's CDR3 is CASSLGTRGGYGYTF. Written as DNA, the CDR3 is TGTGCCAGCAGTTTGGGAACACGGGGAGGGTATGGCTACACCTTC.

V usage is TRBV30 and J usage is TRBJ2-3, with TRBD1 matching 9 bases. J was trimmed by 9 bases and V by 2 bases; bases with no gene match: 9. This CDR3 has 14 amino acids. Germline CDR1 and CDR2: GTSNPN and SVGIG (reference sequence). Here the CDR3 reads CAWSHRGLMETQYF. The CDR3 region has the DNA TGTGCCTGGAGTCACAGGGGGCTGATGGAAACGCAGTATTTT.

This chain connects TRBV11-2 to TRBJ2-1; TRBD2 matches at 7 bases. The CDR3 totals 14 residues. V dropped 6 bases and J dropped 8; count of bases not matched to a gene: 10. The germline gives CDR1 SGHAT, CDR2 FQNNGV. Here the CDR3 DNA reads TGTGCCAGCAGTAAAGGACCGGGGGGTGATGAGCAGTTCTTC. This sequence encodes CASSKGPGGDEQFF.

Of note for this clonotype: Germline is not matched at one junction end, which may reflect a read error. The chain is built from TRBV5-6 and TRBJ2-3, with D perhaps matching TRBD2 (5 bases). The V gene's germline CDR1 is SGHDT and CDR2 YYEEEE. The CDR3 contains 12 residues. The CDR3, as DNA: TGTGCCAGCGGCTTACTAGCAGATACGCAGTATTTT. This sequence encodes CASGLLADTQYF. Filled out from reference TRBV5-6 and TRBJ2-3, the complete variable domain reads DAGVTQSPTHLIKTRGQQVTLRCSPKSGHDTVSWYQQALGQGPQFIFQYYEEEERQRGNFPDRFSGHQFPNYSSELNVNALLLGDSALYLCASGLLADTQYFGPGTRLTVL.

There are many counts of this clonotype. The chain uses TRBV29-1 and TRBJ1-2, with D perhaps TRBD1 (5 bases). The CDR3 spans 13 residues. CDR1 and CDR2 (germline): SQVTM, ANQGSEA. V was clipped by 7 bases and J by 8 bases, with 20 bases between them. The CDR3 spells CSGGTVQERGYTF. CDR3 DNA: TGCAGCGGGGGGACTGTCCAGGAGAGAGGCTACACCTTC.

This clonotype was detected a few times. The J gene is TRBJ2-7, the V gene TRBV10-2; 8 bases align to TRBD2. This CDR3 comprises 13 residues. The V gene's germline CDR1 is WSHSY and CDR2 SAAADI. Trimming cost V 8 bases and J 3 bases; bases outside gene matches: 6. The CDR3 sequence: CASSGGESYEQYF. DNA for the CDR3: TGCGCCAGCTCGGGAGGGGAAAGCTACGAGCAGTACTTC.

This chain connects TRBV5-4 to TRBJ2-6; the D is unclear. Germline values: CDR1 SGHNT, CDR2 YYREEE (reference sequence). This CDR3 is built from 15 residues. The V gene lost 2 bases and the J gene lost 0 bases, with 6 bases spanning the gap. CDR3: CASSLHLSGANVLTF. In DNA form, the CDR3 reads TGTGCCAGCAGCTTACACCTCTCTGGGGCCAACGTCCTGACTTTC.

CDR3 bases: TGTGCCAGCAGCTTAGTTGTACAGACAACCGGGGAGCTGTTTTTT. Its protein product is CASSLVVQTTGELFF. This rearrangement joins TRBV11-2 to TRBJ2-2, with D hard to call. Germline CDR1 is SGHAT and CDR2 is FQNNGV. The CDR3 contains 15 residues. Trimming shortened V by 1 base and J by 5 bases, and 11 bases separated the two germline ends.

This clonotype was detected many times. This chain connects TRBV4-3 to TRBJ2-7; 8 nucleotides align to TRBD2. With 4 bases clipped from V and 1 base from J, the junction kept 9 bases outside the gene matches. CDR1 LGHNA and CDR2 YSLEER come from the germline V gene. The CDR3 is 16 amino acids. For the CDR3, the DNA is TGCGCCAGCAGCCCGGAACTAGCGGTCGCATCCTACGAGCAGTACTTC. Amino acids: CASSPELAVASYEQYF.

CDR3: CASSWNCGSHRGNEQFF. CDR3 DNA: TGTGCCAGCAGTTGGAATTGCGGGAGCCACCGGGGCAATGAGCAGTTCTTC. The chain employs TRBV6-2 or TRBV6-3 and TRBJ2-1; 7 nucleotides align to TRBD2. Trimming took 4 bases from V and 6 from J; bases not matched to a gene: 15. The CDR3 consists of 17 residues. In germline, CDR1 is MNHEY, CDR2 SVGEGT.

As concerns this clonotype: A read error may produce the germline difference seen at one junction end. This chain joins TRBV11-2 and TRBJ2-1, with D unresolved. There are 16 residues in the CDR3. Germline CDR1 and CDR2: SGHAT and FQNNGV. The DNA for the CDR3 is TGTGCCAGCAGCTTAGCAGGCCTCATAATTTACAATGAACAGTTCTTC. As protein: CASSLAGLIIYNEQFF.

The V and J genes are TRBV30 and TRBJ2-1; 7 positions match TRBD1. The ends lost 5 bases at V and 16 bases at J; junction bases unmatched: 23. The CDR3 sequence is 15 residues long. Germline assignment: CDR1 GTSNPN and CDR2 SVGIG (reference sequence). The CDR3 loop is CAWEPPRTGRGLHFF. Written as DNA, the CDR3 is TGTGCCTGGGAACCCCCCCGGACAGGCCGGGGTTTGCACTTCTTC.

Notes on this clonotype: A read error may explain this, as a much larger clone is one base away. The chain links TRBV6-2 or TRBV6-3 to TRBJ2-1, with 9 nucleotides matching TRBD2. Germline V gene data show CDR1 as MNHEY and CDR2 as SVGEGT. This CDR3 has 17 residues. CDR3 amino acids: CARSYTSGRSSYNEQFF. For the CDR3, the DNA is TGTGCCAGAAGTTACACTAGCGGGCGGAGCTCCTACAATGAGCAGTTCTTC.

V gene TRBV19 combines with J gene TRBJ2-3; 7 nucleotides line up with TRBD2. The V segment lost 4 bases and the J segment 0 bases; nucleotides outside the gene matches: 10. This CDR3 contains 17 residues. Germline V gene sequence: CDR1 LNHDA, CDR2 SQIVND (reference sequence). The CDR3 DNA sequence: TGTGCCAGTAGTAACGACGGGAGGTCTACTAGCACAGATACGCAGTATTTT. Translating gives CASSNDGRSTSTDTQYF.

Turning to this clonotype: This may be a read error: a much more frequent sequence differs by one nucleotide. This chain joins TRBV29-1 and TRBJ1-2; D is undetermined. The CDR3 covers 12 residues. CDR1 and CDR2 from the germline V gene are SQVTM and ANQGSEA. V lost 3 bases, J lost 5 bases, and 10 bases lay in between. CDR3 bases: TGCAGCGTTGACGACATCAGGTATGGCTACACCTTC. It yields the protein CSVDDIRYGYTF.

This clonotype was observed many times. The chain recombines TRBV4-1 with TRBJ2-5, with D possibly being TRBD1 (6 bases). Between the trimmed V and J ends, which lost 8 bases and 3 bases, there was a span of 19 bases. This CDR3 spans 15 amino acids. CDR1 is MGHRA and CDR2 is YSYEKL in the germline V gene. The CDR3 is CASARRWDTEETQYF. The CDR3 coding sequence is TGCGCCAGCGCGCGCCGATGGGACACCGAAGAGACCCAGTACTTC.

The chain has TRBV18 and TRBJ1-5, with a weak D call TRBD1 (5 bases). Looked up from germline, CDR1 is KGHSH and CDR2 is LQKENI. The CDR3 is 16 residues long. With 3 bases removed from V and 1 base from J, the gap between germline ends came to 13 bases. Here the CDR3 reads CASSPGAPRSNQPQHF. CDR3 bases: TGTGCCAGCTCACCCGGGGCCCCGAGGAGCAATCAGCCCCAGCATTTT.

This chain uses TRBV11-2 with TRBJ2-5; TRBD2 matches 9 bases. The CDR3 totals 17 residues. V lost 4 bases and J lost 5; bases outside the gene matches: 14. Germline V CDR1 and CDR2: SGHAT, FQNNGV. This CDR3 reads CASSCGTSWRGRETQYF. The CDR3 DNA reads TGTGCCAGCAGCTGTGGGACTAGCTGGAGAGGCAGGGAGACCCAGTACTTC.

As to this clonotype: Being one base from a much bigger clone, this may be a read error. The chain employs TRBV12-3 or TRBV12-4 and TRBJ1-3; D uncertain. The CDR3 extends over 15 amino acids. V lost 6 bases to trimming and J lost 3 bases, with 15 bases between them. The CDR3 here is CASSTRGESGNTIYF. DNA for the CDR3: TGTGCCAGCAGCACTCGCGGGGAAAGTGGAAACACCATATATTTT.

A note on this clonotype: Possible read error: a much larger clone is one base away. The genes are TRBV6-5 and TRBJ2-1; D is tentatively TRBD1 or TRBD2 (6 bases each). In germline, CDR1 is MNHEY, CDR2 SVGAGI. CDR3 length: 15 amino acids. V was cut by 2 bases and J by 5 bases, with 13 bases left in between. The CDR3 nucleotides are TGTGCCAGCAGTTACGGGGGCGGGAACCACAATGAGCAGTTCTTC. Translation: CASSYGGGNHNEQFF.

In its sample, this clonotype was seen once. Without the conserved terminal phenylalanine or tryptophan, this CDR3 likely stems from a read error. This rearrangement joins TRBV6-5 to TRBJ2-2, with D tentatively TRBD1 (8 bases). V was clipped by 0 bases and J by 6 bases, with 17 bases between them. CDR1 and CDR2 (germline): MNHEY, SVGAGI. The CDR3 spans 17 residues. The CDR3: CASSYSTGAGGAGELFY. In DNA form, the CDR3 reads TGTGCCAGCAGTTACTCGACAGGGGCTGGGGGGGCCGGGGAGCTGTTTTAT.

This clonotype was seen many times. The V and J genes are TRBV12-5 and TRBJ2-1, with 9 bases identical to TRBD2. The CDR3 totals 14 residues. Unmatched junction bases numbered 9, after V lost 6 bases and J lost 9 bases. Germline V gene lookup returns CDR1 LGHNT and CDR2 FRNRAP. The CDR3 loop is CASGNTGLALEQFF. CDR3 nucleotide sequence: TGTGCTAGTGGAAATACGGGACTAGCACTTGAGCAGTTCTTC.

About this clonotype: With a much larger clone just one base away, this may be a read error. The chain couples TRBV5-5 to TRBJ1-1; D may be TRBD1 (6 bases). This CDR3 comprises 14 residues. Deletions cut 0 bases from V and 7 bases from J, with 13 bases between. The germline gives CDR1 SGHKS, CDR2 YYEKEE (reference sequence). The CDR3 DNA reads TGTGCCAGCAGCTTGGATACAGGGAGGAGTGAAGCTTTCTTT. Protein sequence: CASSLDTGRSEAFF.